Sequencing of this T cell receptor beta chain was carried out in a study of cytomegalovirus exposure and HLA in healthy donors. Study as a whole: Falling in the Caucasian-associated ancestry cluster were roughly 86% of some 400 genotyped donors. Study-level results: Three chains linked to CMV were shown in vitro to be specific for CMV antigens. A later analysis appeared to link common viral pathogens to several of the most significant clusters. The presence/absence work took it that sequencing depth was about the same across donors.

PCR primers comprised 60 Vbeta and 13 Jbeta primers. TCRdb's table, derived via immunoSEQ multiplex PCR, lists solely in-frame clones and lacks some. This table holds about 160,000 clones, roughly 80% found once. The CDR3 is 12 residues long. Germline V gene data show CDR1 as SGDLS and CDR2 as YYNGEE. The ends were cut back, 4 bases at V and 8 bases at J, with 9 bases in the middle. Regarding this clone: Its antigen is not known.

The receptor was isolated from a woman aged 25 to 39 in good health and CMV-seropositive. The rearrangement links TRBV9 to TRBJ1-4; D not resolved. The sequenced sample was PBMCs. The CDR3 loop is CASSSSGEKLFF. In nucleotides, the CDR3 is TGTGCCAGCAGCTCCTCGGGAGAAAAACTGTTTTTT.